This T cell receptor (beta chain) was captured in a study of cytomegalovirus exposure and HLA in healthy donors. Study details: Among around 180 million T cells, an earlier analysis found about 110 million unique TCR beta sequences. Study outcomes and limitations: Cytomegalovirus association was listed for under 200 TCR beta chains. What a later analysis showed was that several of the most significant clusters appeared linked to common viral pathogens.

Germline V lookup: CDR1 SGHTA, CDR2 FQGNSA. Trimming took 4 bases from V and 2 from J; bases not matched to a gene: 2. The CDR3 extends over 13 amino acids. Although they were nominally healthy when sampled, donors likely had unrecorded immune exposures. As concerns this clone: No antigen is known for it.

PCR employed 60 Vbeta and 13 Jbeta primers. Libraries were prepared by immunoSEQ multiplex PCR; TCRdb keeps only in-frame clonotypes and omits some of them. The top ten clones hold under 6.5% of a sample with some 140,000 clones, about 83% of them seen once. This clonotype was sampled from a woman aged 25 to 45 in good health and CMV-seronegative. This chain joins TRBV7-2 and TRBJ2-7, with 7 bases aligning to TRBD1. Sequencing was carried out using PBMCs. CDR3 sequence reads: CASSWGQTYEQYF. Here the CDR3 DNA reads TGTGCCAGCAGCTGGGGACAGACCTACGAGCAGTACTTC.